Here is one TCR beta chain with its context. Its antigen remains unidentified. The data derive from a study of cytomegalovirus exposure and HLA in healthy donors. Study conclusions and caveats: A prior analysis recorded that most TCR beta V segments were productive about 87% or about 30% of the time.

Trimming took 6 bases from V and 1 from J, leaving 15 bases between them. CDR3 size: 16 residues. Germline values: CDR1 MNHEY, CDR2 SMNVEV (reference sequence). The PCR contained 60 Vbeta and 13 Jbeta primers. Sequencing was performed with immunoSEQ multiplex PCR; in TCRdb, only in-frame clones are kept and a portion is missing. This sample has about 140,000 clones, with 80% found just once. This chain uses TRBV27 with TRBJ2-2; D is perhaps TRBD1 (7 bases). This TCR derives from a man aged 25-40 years in good health and CMV-seronegative. The source material was PBMCs. CDR3 in amino acids: CASSWQGGRNTGELFF. The CDR3 bases are TGTGCCAGCAGCTGGCAGGGGGGACGGAACACCGGGGAGCTGTTTTTT.